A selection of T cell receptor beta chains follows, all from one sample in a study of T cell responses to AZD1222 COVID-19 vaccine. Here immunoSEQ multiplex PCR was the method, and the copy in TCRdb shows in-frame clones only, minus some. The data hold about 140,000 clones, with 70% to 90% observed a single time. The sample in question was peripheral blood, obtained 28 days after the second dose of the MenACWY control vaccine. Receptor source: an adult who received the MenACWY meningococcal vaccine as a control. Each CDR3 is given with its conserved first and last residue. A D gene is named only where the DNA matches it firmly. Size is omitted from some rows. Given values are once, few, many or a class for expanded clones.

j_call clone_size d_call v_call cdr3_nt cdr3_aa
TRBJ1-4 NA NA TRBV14 TGTGCCAGCAGCCAAGTAAGACCAACTAATGAAAAACTGTTTTTT CASSQVRPTNEKLFF
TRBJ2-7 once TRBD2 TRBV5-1 TGCGCCAGCAGCTTGGCTAGCGGGAGGGCCAATTCCTACGAGCAGTACTTC CASSLASGRANSYEQYF
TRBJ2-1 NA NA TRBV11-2 TGTGCCAGCAGCCCTCTTACGACCTACAATGAGCAGTTCTTC CASSPLTTYNEQFF
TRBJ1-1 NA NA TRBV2 TGTGCCACTTCTGCCATCCTGGGGGCGAACACTGAAGCTTTCTTT CATSAILGANTEAFF
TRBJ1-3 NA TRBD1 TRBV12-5 TGTGCTAGTGGTGGGGACAGGGATGTACCCACTGGAAACACCATATATTTT CASGGDRDVPTGNTIYF
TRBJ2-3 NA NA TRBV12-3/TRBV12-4 TGTGCCAGTAGAAGTCGATTGAATACGCAGTATTTT CASRSRLNTQYF
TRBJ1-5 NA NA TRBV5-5 TGTGCCAGCAGCCCGGGGCACGGGTTGGAGGCCCAGCATTTT CASSPGHGLEAQHF
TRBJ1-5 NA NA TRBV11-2 TGTGCCAGCAGCTTAGAAGTCGGGATGAGTCAGCCCCAGCATTTT CASSLEVGMSQPQHF
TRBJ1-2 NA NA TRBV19 TGTGCCAGTAGTGACACAGGGAACTATGGCTACACCTTC CASSDTGNYGYTF
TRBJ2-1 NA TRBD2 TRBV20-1 TGCAGTGCTAGTCTGGGACTAGCGGGAGAAGGGCAGTTCTTC CSASLGLAGEGQFF
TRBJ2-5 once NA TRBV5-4 TGTGCCAGCAGCTTCCAAGAGACCCAGTACTTC CASSFQETQYF
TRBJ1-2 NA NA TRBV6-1 TGTGCCAGCAGTGAAGCAGCGTTCCCGAACTATGGCTACACCTTC CASSEAAFPNYGYTF
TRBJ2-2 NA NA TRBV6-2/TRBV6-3 TGTGCCAGCAGCCCTTGGACACCACTCCGAACGACCGGGGAGCTGTTTTTT CASSPWTPLRTTGELFF
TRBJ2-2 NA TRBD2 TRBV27 TGTGCCAGCAGTTTAGGAGCGGGAGGTACCGGGGAGCTGTTTTTT CASSLGAGGTGELFF